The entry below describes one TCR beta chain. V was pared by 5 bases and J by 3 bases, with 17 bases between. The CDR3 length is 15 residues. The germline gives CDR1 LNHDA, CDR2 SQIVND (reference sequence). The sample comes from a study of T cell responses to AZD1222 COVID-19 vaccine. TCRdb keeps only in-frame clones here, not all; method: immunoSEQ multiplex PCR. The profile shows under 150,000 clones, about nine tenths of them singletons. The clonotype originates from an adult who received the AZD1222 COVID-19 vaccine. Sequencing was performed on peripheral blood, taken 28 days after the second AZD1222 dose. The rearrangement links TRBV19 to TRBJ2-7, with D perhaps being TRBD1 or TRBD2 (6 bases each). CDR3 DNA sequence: TGTGCCAGTAGTTTTACAGGGAGGAGGAACTACGAGCAGTACTTC. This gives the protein CASSFTGRRNYEQYF.